This T cell receptor (beta chain) was identified during a study of neurological immune-mediated disorders (dated by TCRdb to the late 2010s). Regarding the research as a whole: Among the approximately 34 multiple sclerosis patients, relapsing-remitting MS accounted for around 31 and secondary progressive MS accounted for 3. The 95 to 110 TCR-beta libraries covered PBMC samples along with longitudinal samples, technical triplicates, and paired sorted CD4+ and CD8+ T-cell subsets. The cohort included 60 to 75 subjects: 14 with HAM/TSP, around 35 with multiple sclerosis, and around 20 healthy controls. Using UMI-based sequencing, the study compared peripheral blood TCR-beta repertoires from patients with HTLV-I-associated myelopathy (HAM/TSP), patients with multiple sclerosis, and healthy controls. What the work shows at the level of the full study, not this receptor alone: Expanded clones from different subjects shared no identical CDR3 amino acid sequences, which suggests that TCR-beta repertoires were private in all groups. TCR clonal expansion was highest in HAM/TSP patients and lowest in MS patients, with MS patients falling below even healthy controls. The MS cluster was not associated with any clinical or MRI features, and the authors stated that larger cohorts are needed. Phylogenetic analysis grouped repertoires from 18 of 34 MS patients into a cluster of related CDR3 sequences, suggesting a possible repertoire-level signature.

There are 14 amino acids in the CDR3, from cysteine to phenylalanine inclusive. The kept DNA is CDR3 alone, 42 bases in frame from the first base. The junction shows trimming of 4 bases on V and 7 bases on J, plus 13 bases between the germline ends. Taken from the germline V gene, the CDR1 and CDR2 loops are SGHDN and FVKESK. A note on this clonotype: Its antigen is still unknown. No per-base quality is available; no much larger clone lies one base away.

Libraries from unsorted PBMCs were made from 2 million PBMCs kept in RNAlater at -80 degrees C until RNA extraction. The multiple sclerosis patients were enrolled in a US clinical protocol that evaluated disease progression with magnetic resonance imaging. Peripheral blood was subjected to Ficoll-Hypaque density gradient centrifugation to isolate PBMCs, which were then cryopreserved in liquid nitrogen. cDNA was synthesized by template-switch 5'RACE using a primer with a 10-nucleotide random unique molecular identifier that tagged each TCR transcript. Over 180 million TCR-beta sequences, covering 15-18 subjects, were produced in each sequencing run. The RNeasy kit was used to extract total RNA. The KAPA Real-time Library Amplification kit was used to amplify TCR-beta VDJ regions with primers for the TCR constant region and the 5'RACE anchor. Sample indexes and Illumina adaptors were added in a first PCR, and a second PCR then increased library yield. The roughly 650 bp TCR product was size-selected on a 2% E-gel SizeSelection system after Ampure bead purification. Library quality was checked on a Bioanalyzer, concentration was measured with Qubit, and libraries were quantified with the Kapa Library Quantification kit before pooling. Paired-end 2 x 150 bp sequencing of the libraries was performed on an Illumina HiSeq 2500. To increase sequence diversity, roughly 24-32% phiX was spiked into each library pool. In the authors' own workflow: The UMI-based MiGEC pipeline processed quality-filtered reads and removed over 75% of raw TCR sequences during error correction. VDJ genes were aligned to IMGT germline references, and each clonotype was defined by a unique CDR3 amino acid sequence together with V-J genes. Clonal expansion, Shannon diversity, and CDR3 relatedness (CalcPairwiseDistances, ClusterSamples) were evaluated with VDJtools, and phylogenetic trees were built with CLCbio workbench. Using coefficient-of-variation modelling across technical triplicates, the study counted a clone as expanded if it had at least 8 unique UMIs. TCRdb reprocessed the public reads (quality trimming at Q25 with fastp, clone calling with MiXCR) and kept in-frame beta chains. For every CDR3 protein sequence, its rows merge into one entry that carries the most common genes and DNA. None of the V and J calls come from the authors' own analysis; TCRdb made them. The sample records about 120,000 distinct CDR3 sequences, more than 2.5% of which are singletons. Of the sample, over 1% falls within the top ten clones.

This receptor was identified in a woman between 25 and 40 years old with multiple sclerosis. The sample consisted of PBMCs. This chain is built from TRBV14 and TRBJ2-2, and possibly TRBD2, on 5 matching bases. The CDR3 has the sequence CASSPLMRVGELFF. The sequenced DNA: TGTGCCAGCAGCCCCCTAATGCGGGTCGGGGAGCTGTTTTTT.